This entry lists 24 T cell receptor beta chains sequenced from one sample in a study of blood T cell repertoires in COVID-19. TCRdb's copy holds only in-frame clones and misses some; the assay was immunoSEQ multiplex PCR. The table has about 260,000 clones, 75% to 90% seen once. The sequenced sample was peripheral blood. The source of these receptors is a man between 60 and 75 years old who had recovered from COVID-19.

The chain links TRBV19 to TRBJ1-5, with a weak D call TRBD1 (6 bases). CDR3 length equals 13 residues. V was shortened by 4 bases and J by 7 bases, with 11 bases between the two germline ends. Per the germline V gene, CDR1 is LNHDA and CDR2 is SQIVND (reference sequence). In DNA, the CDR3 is TGTGCCAGTAGTAAGGGGGGGGGACAGCCCCAGCATTTT. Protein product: CASSKGGGQPQHF.

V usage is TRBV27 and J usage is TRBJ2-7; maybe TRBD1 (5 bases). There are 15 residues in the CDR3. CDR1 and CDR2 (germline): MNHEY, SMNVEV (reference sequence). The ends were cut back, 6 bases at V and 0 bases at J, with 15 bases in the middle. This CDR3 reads CASSSHPQGSYEQYF. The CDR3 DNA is TGTGCCAGCAGCTCACACCCCCAGGGCTCCTACGAGCAGTACTTC.

The CDR3 reads CASSVLAGGSGELFF. CDR3 sequence (DNA): TGTGCCAGCAGTGTACTAGCGGGAGGCTCTGGGGAGCTGTTTTTT. The gene calls are TRBV6-4 and TRBJ2-2; 12 bases line up with TRBD2. Trimming at V came to 4 bases and at J to 8 bases, leaving 5 bases not matched to a gene. The CDR3 has 15 residues. Germline CDR1 and CDR2: MRHNA and SNTAGT.

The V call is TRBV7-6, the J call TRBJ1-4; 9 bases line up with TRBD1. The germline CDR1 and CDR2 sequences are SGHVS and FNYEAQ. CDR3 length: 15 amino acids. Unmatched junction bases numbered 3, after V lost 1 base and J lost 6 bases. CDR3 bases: TGTGCCAGCAGCTTAGGGACAGGGGTTGATGAAAAACTGTTTTTT. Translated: CASSLGTGVDEKLFF.

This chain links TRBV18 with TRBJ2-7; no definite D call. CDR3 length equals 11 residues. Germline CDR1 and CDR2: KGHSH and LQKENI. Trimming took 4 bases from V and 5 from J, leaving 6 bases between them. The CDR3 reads CASSQSDEQYF. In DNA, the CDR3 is TGTGCCAGCTCACAATCCGACGAGCAGTACTTC.

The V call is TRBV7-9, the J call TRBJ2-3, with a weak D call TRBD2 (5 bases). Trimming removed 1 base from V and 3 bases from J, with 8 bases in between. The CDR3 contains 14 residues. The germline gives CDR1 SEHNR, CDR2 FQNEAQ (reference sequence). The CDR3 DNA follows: TGTGCCAGCAGCTTAGGTCGGGGAACAGATACGCAGTATTTT. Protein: CASSLGRGTDTQYF.

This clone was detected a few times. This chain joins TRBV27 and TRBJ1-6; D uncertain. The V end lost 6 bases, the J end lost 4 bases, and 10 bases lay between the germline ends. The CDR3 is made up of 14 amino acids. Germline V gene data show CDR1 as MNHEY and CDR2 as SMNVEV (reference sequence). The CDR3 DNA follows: TGTGCCAGCAGAACGGGATCATATAATTCACCCCTCCACTTT. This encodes CASRTGSYNSPLHF.

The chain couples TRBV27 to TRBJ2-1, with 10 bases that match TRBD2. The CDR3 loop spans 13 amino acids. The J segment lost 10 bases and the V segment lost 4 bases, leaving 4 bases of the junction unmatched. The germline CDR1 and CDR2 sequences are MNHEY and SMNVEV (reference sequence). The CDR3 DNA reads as TGTGCCAGCAGTTCCAAACTAGCGGGGGAGCAGTTCTTC. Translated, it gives CASSSKLAGEQFF.

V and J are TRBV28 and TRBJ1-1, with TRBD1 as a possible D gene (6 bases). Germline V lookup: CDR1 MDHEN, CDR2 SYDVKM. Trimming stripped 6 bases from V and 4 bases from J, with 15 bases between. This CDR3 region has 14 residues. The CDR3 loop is CASSRRGAGTEAFF. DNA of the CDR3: TGTGCCAGCAGCCGGCGGGGGGCGGGCACTGAAGCTTTCTTT.

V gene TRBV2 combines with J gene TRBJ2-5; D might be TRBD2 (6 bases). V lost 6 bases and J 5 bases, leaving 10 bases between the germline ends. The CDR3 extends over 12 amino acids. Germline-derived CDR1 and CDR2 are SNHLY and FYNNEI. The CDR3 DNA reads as TGTGCCAGCAGGCGGGACTCGGAGACCCAGTACTTC. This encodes CASRRDSETQYF.

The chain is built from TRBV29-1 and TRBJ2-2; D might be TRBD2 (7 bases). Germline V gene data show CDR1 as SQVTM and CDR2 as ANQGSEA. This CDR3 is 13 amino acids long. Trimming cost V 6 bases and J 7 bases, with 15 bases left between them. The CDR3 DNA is TGCAGCGTGGCCTTCGGGGGGCGCGGGGAGCTGTTTTTT. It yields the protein CSVAFGGRGELFF.

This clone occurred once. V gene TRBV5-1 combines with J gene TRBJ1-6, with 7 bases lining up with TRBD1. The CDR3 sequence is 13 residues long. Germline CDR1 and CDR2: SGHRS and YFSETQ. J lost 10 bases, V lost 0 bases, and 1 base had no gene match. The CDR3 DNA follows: TGCGCCAGCAGCTTGGACAGGGGATCACCCCTCCACTTT. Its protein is CASSLDRGSPLHF.

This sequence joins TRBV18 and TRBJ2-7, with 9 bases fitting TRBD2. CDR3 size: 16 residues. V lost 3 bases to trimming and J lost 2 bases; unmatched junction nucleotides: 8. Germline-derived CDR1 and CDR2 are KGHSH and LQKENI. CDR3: CASSPLGSGSPYEQYF. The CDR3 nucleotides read TGTGCCAGCTCACCCCTTGGTAGCGGGAGTCCCTACGAGCAGTACTTC.

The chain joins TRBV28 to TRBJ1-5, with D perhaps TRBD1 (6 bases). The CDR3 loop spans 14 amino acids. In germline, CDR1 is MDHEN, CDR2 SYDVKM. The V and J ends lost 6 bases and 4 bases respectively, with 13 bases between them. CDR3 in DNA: TGTGCCAGCAGCCAAGGACAGTCTAATCAGCCCCAGCATTTT. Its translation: CASSQGQSNQPQHF.

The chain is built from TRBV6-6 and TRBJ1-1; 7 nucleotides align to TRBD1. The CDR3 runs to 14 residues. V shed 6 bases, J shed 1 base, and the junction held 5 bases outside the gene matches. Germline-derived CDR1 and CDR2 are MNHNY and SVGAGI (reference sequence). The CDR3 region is CASRAGQPNTEAFF. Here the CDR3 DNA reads TGTGCCAGCAGGGCGGGACAGCCGAACACTGAAGCTTTCTTT.

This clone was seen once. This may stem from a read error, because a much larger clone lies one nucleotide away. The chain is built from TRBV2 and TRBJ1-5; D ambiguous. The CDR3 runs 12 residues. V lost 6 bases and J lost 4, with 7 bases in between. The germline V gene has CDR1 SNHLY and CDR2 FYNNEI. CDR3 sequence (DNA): TGTGCCAGCAGCTCCGGGAATCAGCCCCAGCATTTT. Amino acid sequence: CASSSGNQPQHF.

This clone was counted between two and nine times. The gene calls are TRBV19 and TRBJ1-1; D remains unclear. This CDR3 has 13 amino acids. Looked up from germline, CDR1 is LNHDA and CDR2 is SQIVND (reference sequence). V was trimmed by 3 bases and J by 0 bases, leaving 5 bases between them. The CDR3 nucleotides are TGTGCCAGTAGTATGAACTTGAACACTGAAGCTTTCTTT. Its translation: CASSMNLNTEAFF.

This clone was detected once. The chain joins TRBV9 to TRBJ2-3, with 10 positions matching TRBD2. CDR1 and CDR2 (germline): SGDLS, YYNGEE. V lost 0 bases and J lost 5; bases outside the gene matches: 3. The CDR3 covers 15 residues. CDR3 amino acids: CASSVVASGGDTQYF. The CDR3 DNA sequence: TGTGCCAGCAGCGTAGTAGCTAGCGGGGGAGATACGCAGTATTTT.

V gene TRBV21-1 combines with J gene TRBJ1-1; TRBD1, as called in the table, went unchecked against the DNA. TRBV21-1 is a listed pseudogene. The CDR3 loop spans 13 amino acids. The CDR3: CASSAGADTEAFF. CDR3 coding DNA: TGTGCCAGCAGTGCAGGGGCGGACACTGAAGCTTTCTTT.

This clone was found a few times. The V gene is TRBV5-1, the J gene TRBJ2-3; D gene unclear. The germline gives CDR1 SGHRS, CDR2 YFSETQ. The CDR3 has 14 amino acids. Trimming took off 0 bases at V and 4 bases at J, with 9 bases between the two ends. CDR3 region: CASSLARTSDTQYF. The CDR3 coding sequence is TGCGCCAGCAGCTTGGCCAGAACGTCAGATACGCAGTATTTT.

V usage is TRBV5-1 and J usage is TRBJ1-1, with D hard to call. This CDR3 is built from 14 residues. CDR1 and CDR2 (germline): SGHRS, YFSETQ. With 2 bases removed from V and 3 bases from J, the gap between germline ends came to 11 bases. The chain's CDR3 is CASSFGEGDTEAFF. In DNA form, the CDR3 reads TGCGCCAGCAGCTTCGGTGAGGGCGACACTGAAGCTTTCTTT.

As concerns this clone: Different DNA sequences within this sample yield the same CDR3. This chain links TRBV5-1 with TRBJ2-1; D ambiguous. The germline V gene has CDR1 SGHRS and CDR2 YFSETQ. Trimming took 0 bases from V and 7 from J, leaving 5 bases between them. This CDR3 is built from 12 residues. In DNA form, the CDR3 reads TGCGCCAGCAGCTTGGTGTTAAATGAGCAGTTCTTC. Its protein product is CASSLVLNEQFF.

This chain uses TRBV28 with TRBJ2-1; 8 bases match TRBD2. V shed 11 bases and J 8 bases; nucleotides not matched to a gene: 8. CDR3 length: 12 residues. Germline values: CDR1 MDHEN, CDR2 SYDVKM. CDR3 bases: TGTGCCTCACGGGGGGGCCTTTATGAGCAGTTCTTC. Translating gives CASRGGLYEQFF.

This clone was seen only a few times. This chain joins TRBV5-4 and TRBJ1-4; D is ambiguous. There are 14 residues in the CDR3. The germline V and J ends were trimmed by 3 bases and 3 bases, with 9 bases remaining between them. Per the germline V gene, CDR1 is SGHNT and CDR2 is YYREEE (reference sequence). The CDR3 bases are TGTGCCAGCAGCTCGGGGTTGGCTAATGAAAAACTGTTTTTT. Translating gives CASSSGLANEKLFF.